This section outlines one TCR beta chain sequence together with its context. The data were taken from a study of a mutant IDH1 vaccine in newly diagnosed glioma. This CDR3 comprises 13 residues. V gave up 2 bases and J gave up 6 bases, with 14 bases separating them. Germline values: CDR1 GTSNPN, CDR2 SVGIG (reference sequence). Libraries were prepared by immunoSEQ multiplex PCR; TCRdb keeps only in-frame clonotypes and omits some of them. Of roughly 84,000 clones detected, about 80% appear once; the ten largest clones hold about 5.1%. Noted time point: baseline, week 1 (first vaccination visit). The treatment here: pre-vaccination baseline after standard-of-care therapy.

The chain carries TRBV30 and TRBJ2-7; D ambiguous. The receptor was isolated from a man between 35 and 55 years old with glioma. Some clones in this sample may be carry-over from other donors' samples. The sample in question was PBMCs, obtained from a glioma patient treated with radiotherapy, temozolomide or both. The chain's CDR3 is CAWSFGGVSEQYF. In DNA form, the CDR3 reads TGTGCCTGGAGTTTTGGTGGAGTTTCCGAGCAGTACTTC.